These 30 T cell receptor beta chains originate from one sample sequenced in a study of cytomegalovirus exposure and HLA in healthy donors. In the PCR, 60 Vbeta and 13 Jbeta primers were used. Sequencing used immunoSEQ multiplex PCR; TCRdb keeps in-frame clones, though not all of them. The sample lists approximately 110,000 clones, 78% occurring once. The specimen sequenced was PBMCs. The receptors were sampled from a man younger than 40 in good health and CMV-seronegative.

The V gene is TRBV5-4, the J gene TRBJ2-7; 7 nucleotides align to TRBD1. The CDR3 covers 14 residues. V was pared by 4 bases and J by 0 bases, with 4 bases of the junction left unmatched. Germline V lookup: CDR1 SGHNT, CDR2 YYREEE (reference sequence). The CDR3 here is CASSERQGSYEQYF. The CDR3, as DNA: TGTGCCAGCAGCGAACGACAGGGCTCCTACGAGCAGTACTTC.

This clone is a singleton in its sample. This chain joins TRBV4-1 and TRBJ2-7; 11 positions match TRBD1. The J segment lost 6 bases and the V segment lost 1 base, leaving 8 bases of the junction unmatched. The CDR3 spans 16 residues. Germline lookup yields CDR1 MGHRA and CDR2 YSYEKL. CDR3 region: CASSQGTDRGRGEQYF. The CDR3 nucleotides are TGCGCCAGCAGCCAAGGCACGGACAGGGGGCGCGGCGAGCAGTACTTC.

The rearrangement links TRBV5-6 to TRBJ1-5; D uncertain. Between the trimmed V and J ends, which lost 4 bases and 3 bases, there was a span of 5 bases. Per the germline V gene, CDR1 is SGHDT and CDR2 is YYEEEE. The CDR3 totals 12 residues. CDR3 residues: CASSLPNQPQHF. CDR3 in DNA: TGTGCCAGCAGCCTCCCCAATCAGCCCCAGCATTTT.

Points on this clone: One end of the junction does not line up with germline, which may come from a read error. The chain's CDR3 is CASSPREQGAKNIQYF. The CDR3 bases are TGTGCTAGCAGTCCCAGGGAACAGGGGGCGAAAAACATTCAGTACTTC. The chain carries TRBV7-7 and TRBJ2-4; 9 bases are shared with TRBD1. The CDR3 runs to 16 residues. Germline-derived CDR1 and CDR2 are SSHAT and FNYEAQ (reference sequence). Combining the CDR3 with reference TRBV7-7 and TRBJ2-4 gives the whole variable domain GAGVSQSPRYKVTKRGQDVTLRCDPISSHATLYWYQQALGQGPEFLTYFNYEAQPDKSGLPSDRFSAERPEGSISTLTIQRTEQRDSAMYRCASSPREQGAKNIQYFGAGTRLSVL.

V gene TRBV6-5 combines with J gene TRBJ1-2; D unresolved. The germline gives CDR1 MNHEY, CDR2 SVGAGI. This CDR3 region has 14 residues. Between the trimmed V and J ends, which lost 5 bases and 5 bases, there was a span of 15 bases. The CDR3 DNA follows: TGTGCCAGCAGTAAAGTGGCGCAGGTATATGGCTACACCTTC. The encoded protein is CASSKVAQVYGYTF.

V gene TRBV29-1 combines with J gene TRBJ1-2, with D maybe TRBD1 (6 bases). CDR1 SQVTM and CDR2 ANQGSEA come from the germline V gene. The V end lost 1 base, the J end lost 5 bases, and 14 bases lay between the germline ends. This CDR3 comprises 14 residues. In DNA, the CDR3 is TGCAGCGTTGAAGTCCAGGGGTTATCGTATGGCTACACCTTC. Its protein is CSVEVQGLSYGYTF.

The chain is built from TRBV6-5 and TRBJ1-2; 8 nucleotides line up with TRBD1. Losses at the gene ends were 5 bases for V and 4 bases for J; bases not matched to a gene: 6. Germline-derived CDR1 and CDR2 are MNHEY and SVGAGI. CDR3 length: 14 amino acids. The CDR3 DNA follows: TGTGCCAGCAGTCCGGACAGGGTACGCTATGGCTACACCTTC. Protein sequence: CASSPDRVRYGYTF.

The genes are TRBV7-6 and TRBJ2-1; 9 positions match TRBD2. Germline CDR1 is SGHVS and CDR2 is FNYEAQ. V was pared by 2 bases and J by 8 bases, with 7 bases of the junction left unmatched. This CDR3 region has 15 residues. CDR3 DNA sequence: TGTGCCAGCAGCTTATTTGAGCGGGAGGTCGATGAGCAGTTCTTC. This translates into CASSLFEREVDEQFF. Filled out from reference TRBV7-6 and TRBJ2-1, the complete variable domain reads GAGVSQSPRYKVTKRGQDVALRCDPISGHVSLYWYRQALGQGPEFLTYFNYEAQQDKSGLPNDRFSAERPEGSISTLTIQRTEQRDSAMYRCASSLFEREVDEQFFGPGTRLTVL.

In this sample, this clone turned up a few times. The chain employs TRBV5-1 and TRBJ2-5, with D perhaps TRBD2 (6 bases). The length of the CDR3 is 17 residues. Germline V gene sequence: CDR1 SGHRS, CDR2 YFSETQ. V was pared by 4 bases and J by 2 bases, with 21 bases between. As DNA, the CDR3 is TGCGCCAGCAGCAAGGAGGGGACGGCGGCCCGGCAAGAGACCCAGTACTTC. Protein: CASSKEGTAARQETQYF.

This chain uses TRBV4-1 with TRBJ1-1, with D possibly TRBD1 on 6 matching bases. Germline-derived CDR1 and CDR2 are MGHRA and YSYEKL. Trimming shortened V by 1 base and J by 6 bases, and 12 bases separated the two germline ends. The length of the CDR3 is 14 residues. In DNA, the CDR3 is TGCGCCAGCAGCCAAGGAGGACAGCGCCCTGAAGCTTTCTTT. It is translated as CASSQGGQRPEAFF.

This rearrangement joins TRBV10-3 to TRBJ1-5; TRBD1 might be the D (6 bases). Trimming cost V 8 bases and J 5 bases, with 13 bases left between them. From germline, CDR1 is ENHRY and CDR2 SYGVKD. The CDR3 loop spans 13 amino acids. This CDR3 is CAIVDSPDQPQHF. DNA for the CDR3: TGTGCCATCGTGGACAGTCCCGATCAGCCCCAGCATTTT.

In DNA form, the CDR3 reads TGCGCCAGCAGCACTGACGGACAGGGCAATGAGCAGTTCTTC. It yields the protein CASSTDGQGNEQFF. This rearrangement joins TRBV5-1 to TRBJ2-1; 8 nucleotides align to TRBD1. V was pared by 4 bases and J by 6 bases, with 6 bases of the junction left unmatched. This CDR3 has 14 amino acids. Germline V gives CDR1 SGHRS, CDR2 YFSETQ. Full variable domain (remainder filled in from reference TRBV5-1 and TRBJ2-1): KAGVTQTPRYLIKTRGQQVTLSCSPISGHRSVSWYQQTPGQGLQFLFEYFSETQRNKGNFPGRFSGRQFSNSRSEMNVSTLELGDSALYLCASSTDGQGNEQFFGPGTRLTVL.

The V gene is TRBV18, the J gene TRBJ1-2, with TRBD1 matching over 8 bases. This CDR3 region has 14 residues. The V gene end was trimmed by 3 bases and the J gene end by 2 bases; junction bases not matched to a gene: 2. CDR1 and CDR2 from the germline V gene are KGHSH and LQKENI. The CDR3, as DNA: TGTGCCAGCTCACCGGACAGGGCCAACTATGGCTACACCTTC. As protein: CASSPDRANYGYTF.

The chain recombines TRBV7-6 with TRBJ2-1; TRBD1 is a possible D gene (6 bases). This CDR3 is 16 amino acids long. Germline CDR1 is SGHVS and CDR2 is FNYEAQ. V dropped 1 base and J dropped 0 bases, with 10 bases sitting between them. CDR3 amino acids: CASSLEARGSYNEQFF. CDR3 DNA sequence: TGTGCCAGCAGCTTAGAGGCCAGGGGCTCCTACAATGAGCAGTTCTTC.

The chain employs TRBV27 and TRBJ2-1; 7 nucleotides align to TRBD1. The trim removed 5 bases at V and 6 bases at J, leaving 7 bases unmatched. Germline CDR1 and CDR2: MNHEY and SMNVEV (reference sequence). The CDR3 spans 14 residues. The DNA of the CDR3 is TGTGCCAGCAGTCTTACGACAGGGATCAATGAGCAGTTCTTC. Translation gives CASSLTTGINEQFF.

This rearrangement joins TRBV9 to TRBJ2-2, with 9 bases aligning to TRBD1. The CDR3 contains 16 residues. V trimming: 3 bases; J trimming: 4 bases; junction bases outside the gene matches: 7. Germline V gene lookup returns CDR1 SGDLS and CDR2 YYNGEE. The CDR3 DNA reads TGTGCCAGCAGCGCTGGACAGGGGTTTGGCACCGGGGAGCTGTTTTTT. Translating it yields CASSAGQGFGTGELFF.

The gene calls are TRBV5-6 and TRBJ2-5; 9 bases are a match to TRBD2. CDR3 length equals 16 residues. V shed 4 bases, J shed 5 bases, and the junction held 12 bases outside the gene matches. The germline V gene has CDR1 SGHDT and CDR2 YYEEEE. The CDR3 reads CASSPVFGGGAETQYF. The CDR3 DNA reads TGTGCCAGCAGCCCGGTATTCGGCGGGGGGGCGGAGACCCAGTACTTC.

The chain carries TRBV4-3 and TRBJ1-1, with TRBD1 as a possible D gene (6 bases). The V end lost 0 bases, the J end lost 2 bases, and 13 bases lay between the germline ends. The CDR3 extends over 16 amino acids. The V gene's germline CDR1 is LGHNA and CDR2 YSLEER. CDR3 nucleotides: TGCGCCAGCAGCCAAGATGCAGGGGAAAAAAACACTGAAGCTTTCTTT. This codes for CASSQDAGEKNTEAFF.

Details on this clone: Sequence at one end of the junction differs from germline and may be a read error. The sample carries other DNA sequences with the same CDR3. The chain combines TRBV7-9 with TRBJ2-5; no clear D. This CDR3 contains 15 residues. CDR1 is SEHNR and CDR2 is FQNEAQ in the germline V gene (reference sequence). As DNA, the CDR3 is TGTGCGAGCAGCTTAGAGTTACGAGTGTCAGAGACCCAGTACTTC. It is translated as CASSLELRVSETQYF.

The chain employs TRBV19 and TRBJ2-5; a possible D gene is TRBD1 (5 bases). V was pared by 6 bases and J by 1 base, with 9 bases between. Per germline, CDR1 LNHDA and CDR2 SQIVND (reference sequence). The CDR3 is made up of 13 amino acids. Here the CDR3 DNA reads TGTGCCAGTAGAGGACATGGCCAAGAGACCCAGTACTTC. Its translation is CASRGHGQETQYF.

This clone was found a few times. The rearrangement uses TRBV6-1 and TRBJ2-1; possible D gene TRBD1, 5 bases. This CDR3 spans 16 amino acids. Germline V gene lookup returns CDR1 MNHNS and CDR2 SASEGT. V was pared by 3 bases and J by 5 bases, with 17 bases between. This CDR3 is CASSDPGWGSHNEQFF. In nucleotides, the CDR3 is TGTGCCAGCAGTGACCCTGGTTGGGGCTCTCACAATGAGCAGTTCTTC.

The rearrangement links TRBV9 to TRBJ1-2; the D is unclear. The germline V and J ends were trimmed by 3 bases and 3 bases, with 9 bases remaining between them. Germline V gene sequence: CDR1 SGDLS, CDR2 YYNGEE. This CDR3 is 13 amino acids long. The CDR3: CASSGTSYYGYTF. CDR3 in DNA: TGTGCCAGCAGCGGCACAAGTTACTATGGCTACACCTTC.

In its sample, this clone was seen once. The CDR3: CASSPGTSKGQETQYF. The CDR3 DNA follows: TGTGCCAGCAGCCCAGGGACTAGCAAGGGGCAAGAGACCCAGTACTTC. This chain links TRBV7-8 with TRBJ2-5; 9 bases map to TRBD2. Trimming at V came to 5 bases and at J to 2 bases, leaving 9 bases not matched to a gene. This CDR3 is 16 amino acids long. The germline V gene has CDR1 SGHVS and CDR2 FQNEAQ.

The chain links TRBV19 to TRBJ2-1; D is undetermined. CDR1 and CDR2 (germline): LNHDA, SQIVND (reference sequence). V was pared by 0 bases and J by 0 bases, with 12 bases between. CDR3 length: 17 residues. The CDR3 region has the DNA TGTGCCAGTAGTATAGATCAGGTCTTCAGCTCCTACAATGAGCAGTTCTTC. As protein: CASSIDQVFSSYNEQFF.

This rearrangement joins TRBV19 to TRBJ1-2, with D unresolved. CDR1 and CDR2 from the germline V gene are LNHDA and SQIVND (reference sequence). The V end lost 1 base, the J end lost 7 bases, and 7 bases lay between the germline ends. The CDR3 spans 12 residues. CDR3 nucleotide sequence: TGTGCCAGTAGTATAGCGGAGTCTGGCTACACCTTC. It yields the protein CASSIAESGYTF.

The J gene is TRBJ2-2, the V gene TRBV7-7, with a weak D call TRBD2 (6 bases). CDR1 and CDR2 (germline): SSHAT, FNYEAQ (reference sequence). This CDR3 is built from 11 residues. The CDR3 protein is CASRGTGELFF. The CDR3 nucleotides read TGTGCTAGCCGGGGGACCGGGGAGCTGTTTTTT.

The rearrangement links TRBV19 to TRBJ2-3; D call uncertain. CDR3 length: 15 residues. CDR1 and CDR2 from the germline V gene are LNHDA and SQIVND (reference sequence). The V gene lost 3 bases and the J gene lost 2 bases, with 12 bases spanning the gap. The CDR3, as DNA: TGTGCCAGTAGTATTCCCCTAGGTTCCACAGATACGCAGTATTTT. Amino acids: CASSIPLGSTDTQYF.

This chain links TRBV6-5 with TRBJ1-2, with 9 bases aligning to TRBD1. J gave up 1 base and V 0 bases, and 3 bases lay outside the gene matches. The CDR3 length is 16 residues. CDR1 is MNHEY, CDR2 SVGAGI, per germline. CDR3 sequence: CASSYSQGALNYGYTF. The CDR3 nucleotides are TGTGCCAGCAGTTACTCACAGGGGGCCCTTAACTATGGCTACACCTTC.

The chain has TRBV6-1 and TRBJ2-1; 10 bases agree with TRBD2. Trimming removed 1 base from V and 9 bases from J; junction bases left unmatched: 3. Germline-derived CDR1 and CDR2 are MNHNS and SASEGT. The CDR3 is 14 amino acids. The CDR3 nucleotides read TGTGCCAGCAGTGAAGTGGCTAGCGGGGGTGAGCAGTTCTTC. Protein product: CASSEVASGGEQFF.

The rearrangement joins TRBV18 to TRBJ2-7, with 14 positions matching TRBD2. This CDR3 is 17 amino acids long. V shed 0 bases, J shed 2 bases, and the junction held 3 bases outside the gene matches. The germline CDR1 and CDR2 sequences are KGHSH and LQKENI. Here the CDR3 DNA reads TGTGCCAGCTCACCACCGACTAGCGGGAGGGAGACCTACGAGCAGTACTTC. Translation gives CASSPPTSGRETYEQYF.